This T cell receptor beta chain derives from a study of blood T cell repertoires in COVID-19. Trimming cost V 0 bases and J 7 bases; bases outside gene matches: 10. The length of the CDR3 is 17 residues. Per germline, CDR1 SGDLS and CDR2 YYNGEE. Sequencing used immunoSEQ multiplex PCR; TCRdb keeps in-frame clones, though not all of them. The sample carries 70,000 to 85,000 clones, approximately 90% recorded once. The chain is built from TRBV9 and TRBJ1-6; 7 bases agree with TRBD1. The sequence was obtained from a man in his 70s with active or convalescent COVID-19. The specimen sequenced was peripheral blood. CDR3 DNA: TGTGCCAGCAGCGTAGGGCAGACAGGGAGTCCCAATTCACCCCTCCACTTT. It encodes CASSVGQTGSPNSPLHF.